This T cell receptor beta chain is drawn from a study of type 1 regulatory T cells. The wider study: T-allo10 is an in vitro-generated, Tr1-enriched CD4 T cell product specific for alloantigen.

TCRdb re-called the reads through MiXCR, storing one row per CDR3 protein. This table has about 62,000 distinct CDR3 sequences, approximately 67% appearing once. Study-wide results and caveats: Tr1 cells had a more restricted TCR repertoire than non-Tr1 cells.

Worth noting for this clonotype: No antigen is known for it.

The sequenced sample consisted of cultured non-Tr1 T cells, either the whole culture or a sorted T cell fraction (not recorded which). The sequence came from a human donor in good health.

This chain's CDR3 is CATSRDVLGEQYF. DNA for the CDR3: TGTGCCACCAGCAGAGATGTTCTGGGGGAGCAGTACTTC. The rearrangement links TRBV15 to TRBJ2-7; D gene unclear. Germline V gene lookup returns CDR1 LNHNV and CDR2 YYDKDF (reference sequence). V lost 0 bases and J 7 bases, leaving 10 bases between the germline ends. This CDR3 has 13 residues.